Sequencing of this TCR beta chain was carried out in a study of blood T cell repertoires in COVID-19. Authors' data handling: Estimation of nucleated cell counts relied on the amplification of reference gene primers. Produced via immunoSEQ multiplex PCR; TCRdb's table is partial and in-frame only. The DNA gave D and trimming, while V, J and clone size come from that table. The sample contains nearly 80,000 clones, 65% to 85% of which appear only once. CDR3 length: 15 amino acids. Germline values: CDR1 SGDLS, CDR2 YYNGEE. J lost 2 bases, V lost 6 bases, and 7 bases had no gene match. The clonotype was recovered from a man between 60 and 70 years old with active or convalescent COVID-19. The chain recombines TRBV9 with TRBJ1-3; 8 bases are a match to TRBD1. Material for sequencing was peripheral blood. The CDR3 region is CASTRTGGTGNTIYF. DNA for the CDR3: TGTGCCAGCACCCGTACAGGGGGGACTGGAAACACCATATATTTT.